This T cell receptor (beta chain) was sequenced in a study of CD8+CD57+ T cells in acquired aplastic anemia. Study overall: The DNA of sorted CD4+ and CD8+ cells averaged approximately 3.3 ug.

Study results and limitations: Twenty-nine CD8+ CDR3 sequences were shared between patients and controls.

Germline CDR1 reads MGHRA; CDR2 reads YSYEKL. V shed 0 bases, J shed 7 bases, and the junction held 12 bases outside the gene matches. This CDR3 has 19 residues. This clonotype was counted at least ten times. The target antigen is unknown. The TCR beta profiling, which covered VDJ combination and CDR3 sequence, was carried out using genomic DNA as the template. MiXCR, applied by TCRdb to the reads, yields one record per CDR3 protein. The table has about 400,000 distinct CDR3 sequences, under 80% seen once. The sample taken for sequencing was sorted CD4+, CD8+, or CD8+CD57+ T cells (not recorded which) from PBMCs. The TCR comes from a human donor in good health, serving as a control. This rearrangement joins TRBV4-1 to TRBJ2-2; 12 bases match TRBD2. The DNA for the CDR3 is TGCGCCAGCAGCCAAGATCGGACTAGCGGGGCCTTTTGGATCGGGGAGCTGTTTTTT. Amino acids: CASSQDRTSGAFWIGELFF.